This TCR beta chain was profiled in a study of blood T cell repertoires in COVID-19. With V trimmed by 4 bases and J by 7 bases, 12 bases remained unmatched. The CDR3 contains 16 residues. The germline V gene encodes CDR1 SGHDN and CDR2 FVKESK. The sample holds one count of this clone. The authors' processing: Nucleated cell number was recorded as an estimate derived from reference gene primer amplification. Sequencing was performed with immunoSEQ multiplex PCR; in TCRdb, only in-frame clones are kept and a portion is missing. V and J calls and clone size come straight from that table; D and trimming were deduced from the DNA. The data contain 250,000 to 400,000 clones, around 90% of them singletons.

V is TRBV14 and J is TRBJ2-7; 11 bases align to TRBD1. Sequences were obtained from PBMCs or T cells enriched from blood (not recorded which). The receptor comes from a man in his sixties who had recovered from COVID-19. DNA of the CDR3: TGTGCCAGCAGCCCATACTGGACAGGGGGCATGGGTGAGCAGTACTTC. It is translated as CASSPYWTGGMGEQYF.